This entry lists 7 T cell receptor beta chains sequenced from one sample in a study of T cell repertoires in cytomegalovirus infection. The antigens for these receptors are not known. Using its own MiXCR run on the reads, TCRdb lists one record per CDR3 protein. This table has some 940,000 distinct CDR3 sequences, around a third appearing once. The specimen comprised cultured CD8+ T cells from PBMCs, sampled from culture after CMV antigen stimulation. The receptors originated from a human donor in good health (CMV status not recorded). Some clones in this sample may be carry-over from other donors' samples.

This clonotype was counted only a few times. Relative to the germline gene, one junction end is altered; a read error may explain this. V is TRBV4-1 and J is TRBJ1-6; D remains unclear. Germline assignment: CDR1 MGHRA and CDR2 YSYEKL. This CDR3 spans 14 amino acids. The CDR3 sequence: CASSQDAGNTPLHF. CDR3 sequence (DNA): TGTGCCAGCAGCCAAGATGCGGGGAATACACCCCTCCACTTT.

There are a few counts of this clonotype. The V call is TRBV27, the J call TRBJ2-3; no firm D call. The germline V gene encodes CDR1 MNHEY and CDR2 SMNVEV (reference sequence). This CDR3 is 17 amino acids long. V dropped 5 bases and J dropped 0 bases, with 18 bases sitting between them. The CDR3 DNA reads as TGTGCCAGCAGTCTAGACCGACGGACGGCTAGCACAGATACGCAGTATTTT. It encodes CASSLDRRTASTDTQYF.

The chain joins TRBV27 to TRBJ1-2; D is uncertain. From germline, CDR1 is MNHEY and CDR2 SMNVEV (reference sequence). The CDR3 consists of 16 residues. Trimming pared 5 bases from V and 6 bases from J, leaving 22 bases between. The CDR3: CASSDQDSRVSDGYTF. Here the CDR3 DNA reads TGTGCCAGCAGTGACCAAGATTCCCGGGTTTCTGATGGCTACACCTTC.

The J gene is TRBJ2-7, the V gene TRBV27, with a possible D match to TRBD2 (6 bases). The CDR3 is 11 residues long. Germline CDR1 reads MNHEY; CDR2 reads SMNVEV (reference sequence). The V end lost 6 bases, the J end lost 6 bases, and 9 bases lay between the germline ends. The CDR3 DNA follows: TGTGCCAGCAGGGGGGGTGGCGAGCAGTACGTC. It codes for CASRGGGEQYV.

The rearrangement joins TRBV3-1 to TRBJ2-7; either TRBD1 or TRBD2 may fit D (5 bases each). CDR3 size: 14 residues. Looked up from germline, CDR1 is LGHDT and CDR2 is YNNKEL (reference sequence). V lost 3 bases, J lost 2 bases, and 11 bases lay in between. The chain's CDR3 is CASSHPGAAYEQYF. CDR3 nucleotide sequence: TGTGCCAGCAGCCACCCCGGGGCGGCCTACGAGCAGTACTTC.

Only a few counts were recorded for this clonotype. CDR3 sequence: CAISESVSESYNEQFF. The CDR3 DNA follows: TGTGCCATCAGTGAGTCGGTCTCAGAGTCCTACAATGAGCAGTTCTTC. The gene calls are TRBV10-3 and TRBJ2-1, with D unclear. CDR3 length: 16 amino acids. Germline lookup yields CDR1 ENHRY and CDR2 SYGVKD. Trimming removed 0 bases at V and 1 base at J, with 10 bases between.

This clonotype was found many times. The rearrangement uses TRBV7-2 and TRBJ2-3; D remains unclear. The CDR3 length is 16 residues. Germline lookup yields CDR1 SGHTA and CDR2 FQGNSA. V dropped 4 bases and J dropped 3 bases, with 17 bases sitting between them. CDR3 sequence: CASSSSRTSSTDTQYF. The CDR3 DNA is TGTGCCAGCAGCTCCTCCAGGACCAGCAGTACAGATACGCAGTATTTT.